This T cell receptor beta chain was retrieved from a study of shared clonotypes between healthy human individuals. Study-level points and caveats: Sharing across four donors was highest in naive CD4 (around 5%) and lowest in memory CD8 (roughly 0.4%).

As concerns this clone: Its antigen is still unknown.

Unmatched junction bases numbered 7, after V lost 8 bases and J lost 8 bases. The CDR3 covers 12 residues. Germline V CDR1 and CDR2: MNHEY, SMNVEV (reference sequence). The donors, healthy adults who were HIV-negative, had experienced no recent acute infections or vaccinations. Some clones are missing from TCRdb's copy, which holds only in-frame ones; the method was immunoSEQ multiplex PCR. The sample carries 1.6 million or so clones, around 98.5% recorded once. Sequenced input: naive CD4+ T cells sorted from blood. The subset is: CD45RA+ positively selected. This TCR was sampled from a young man in good health. The V call is TRBV27, the J call TRBJ1-2; 8 bases align to TRBD1. The CDR3 is CASGWTGRGYTF. CDR3 DNA sequence: TGTGCCAGCGGCTGGACAGGGAGAGGCTACACCTTC.